This T cell receptor (beta chain) was sequenced in a study of CD8+ T cells in alopecia areata. Following extraction, RNA underwent reverse transcription to cDNA, which served as the sequencing template. Clones were read by immunoSEQ multiplex PCR, and TCRdb kept only the in-frame ones, dropping some. Of hundreds of thousands of clones in the sample, 55% to 70% were seen once. Treatment of the sample: oral pan-JAK inhibitor, 5-10 mg twice daily. The investigators collected lesional scalp punch biopsies and peripheral blood from alopecia areata patients. The V end lost 5 bases, the J end lost 6 bases, and 14 bases lay between the germline ends. From germline, CDR1 is MNHEY and CDR2 SMNVEV (reference sequence). The CDR3 runs 15 residues. This clone was detected a few times. Its target is not known. Study-level points and caveats: Among the 100 top clones, expanded CD8+ clones, like scalp clonality, were significantly decreased by tofacitinib. Especially in alopecia totalis/universalis, lesional scalp showed greater clonality than normal scalp did.

V usage is TRBV27 and J usage is TRBJ1-6; the D gene is possibly TRBD1 (5 bases). The input for sequencing was CD4+ T cells sorted from blood, taken at week 24, from a patient treated with tofacitinib. The sequence was obtained from a human donor with alopecia areata. CDR3 bases: TGTGCCAGCAGTGGCCGGGGACGGATTAATTCACCCCTCCACTTT. Amino acids: CASSGRGRINSPLHF.